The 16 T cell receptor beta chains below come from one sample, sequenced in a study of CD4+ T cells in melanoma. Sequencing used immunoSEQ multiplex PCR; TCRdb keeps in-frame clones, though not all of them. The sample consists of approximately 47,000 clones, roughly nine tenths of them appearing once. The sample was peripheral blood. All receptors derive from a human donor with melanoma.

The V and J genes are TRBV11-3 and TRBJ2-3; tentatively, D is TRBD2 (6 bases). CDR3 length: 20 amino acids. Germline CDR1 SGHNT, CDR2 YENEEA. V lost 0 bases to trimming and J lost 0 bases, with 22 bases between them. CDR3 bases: TGTGCCAGCAGCTTAGAAATCATGTACAAGAAGGGACTTAGCACAGATACGCAGTATTTT. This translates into CASSLEIMYKKGLSTDTQYF.

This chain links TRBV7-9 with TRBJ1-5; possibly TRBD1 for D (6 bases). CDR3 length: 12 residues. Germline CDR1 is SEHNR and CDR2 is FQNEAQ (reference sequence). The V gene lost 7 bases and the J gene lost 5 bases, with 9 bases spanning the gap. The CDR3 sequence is CASTKGDQPQHF. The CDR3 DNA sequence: TGTGCCAGCACCAAGGGGGATCAGCCCCAGCATTTT.

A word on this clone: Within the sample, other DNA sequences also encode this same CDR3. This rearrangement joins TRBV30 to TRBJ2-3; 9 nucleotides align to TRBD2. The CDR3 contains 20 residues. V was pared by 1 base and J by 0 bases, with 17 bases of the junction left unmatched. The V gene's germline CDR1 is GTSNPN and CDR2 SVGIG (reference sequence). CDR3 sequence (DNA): TGTGCCTGGAGTGGGATCCCTAGCGGGGTTGGTCGAGGTAGCACAGATACGCAGTATTTT. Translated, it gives CAWSGIPSGVGRGSTDTQYF.

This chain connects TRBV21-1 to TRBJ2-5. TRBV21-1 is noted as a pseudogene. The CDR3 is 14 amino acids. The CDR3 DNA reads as TGTGCCAGCAGGGATCTTCTTCCCCAAGAGACCCAGTACTTC. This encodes CASRDLLPQETQYF.

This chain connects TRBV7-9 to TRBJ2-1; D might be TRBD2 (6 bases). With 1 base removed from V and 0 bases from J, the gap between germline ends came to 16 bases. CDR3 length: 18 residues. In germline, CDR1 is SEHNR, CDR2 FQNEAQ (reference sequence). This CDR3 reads CASSLVSWTNRSYNEQFF. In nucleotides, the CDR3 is TGTGCCAGCAGCTTAGTCTCCTGGACTAATCGCTCCTACAATGAGCAGTTCTTC. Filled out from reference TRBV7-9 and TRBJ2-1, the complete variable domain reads DTGVSQNPRHKITKRGQNVTFRCDPISEHNRLYWYRQTLGQGPEFLTYFQNEAQLEKSRLLSDRFSAERPKGSFSTLEIQRTEQGDSAMYLCASSLVSWTNRSYNEQFFGPGTRLTVL.

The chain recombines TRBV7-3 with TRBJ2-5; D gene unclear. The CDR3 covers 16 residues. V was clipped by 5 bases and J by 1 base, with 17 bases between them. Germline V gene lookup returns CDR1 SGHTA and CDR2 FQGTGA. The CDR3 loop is CASSPGRQIGQETQYF. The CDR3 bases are TGTGCCAGCAGCCCTGGCCGACAAATCGGCCAAGAGACCCAGTACTTC.

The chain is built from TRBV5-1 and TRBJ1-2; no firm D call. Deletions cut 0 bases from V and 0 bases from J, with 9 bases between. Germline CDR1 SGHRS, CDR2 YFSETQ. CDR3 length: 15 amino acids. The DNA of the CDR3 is TGCGCCAGCAGCTTGGTGGGCAGCACTAACTATGGCTACACCTTC. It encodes CASSLVGSTNYGYTF.

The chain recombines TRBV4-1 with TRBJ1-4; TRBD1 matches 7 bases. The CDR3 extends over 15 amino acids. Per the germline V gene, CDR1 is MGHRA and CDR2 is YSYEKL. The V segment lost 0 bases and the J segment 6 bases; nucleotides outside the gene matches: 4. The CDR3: CASSQDPGGDEKLFF. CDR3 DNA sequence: TGCGCCAGCAGCCAAGATCCAGGGGGAGATGAAAAACTGTTTTTT.

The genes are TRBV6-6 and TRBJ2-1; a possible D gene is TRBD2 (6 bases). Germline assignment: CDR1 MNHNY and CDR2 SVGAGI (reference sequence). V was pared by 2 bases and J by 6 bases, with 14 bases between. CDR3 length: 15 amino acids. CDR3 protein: CASSYLGGGFNEQFF. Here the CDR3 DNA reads TGTGCCAGCAGTTACCTGGGGGGTGGGTTCAATGAGCAGTTCTTC.

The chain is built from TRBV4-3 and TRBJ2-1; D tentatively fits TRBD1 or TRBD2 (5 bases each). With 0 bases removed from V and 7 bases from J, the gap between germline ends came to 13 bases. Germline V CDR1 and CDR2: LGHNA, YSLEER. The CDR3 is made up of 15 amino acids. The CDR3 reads CASSQDQLRGNEQFF. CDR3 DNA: TGCGCCAGCAGCCAAGATCAATTGAGGGGTAATGAGCAGTTCTTC.

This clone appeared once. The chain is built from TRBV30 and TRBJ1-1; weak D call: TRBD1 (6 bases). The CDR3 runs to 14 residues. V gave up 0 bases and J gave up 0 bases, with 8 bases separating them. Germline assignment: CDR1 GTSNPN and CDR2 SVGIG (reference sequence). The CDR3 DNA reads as TGTGCCTGGAGTGTACAGGGCTTGAACACTGAAGCTTTCTTT. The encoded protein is CAWSVQGLNTEAFF.

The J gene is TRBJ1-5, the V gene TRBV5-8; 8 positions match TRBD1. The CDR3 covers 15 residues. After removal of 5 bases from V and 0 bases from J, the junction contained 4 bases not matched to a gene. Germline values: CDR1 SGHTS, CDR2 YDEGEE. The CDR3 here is CASSSGQDSNQPQHF. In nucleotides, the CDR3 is TGTGCCAGCAGTTCGGGACAGGATAGCAATCAGCCCCAGCATTTT.

The CDR3 DNA is TGTGCCTTCCTGGACAGTAACAATGAGCAGTTCTTC. Translation: CAFLDSNNEQFF. The V call is TRBV30, the J call TRBJ2-1, with D possibly TRBD1 on 6 matching bases. Trimming cost V 7 bases and J 5 bases, with 12 bases left between them. Germline assignment: CDR1 GTSNPN and CDR2 SVGIG (reference sequence). This CDR3 has 12 residues.

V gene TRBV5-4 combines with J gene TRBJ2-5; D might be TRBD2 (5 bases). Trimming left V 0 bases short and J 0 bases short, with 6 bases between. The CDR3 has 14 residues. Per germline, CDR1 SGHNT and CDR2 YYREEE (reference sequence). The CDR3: CASSLAGNQETQYF. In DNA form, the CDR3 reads TGTGCCAGCAGCTTGGCCGGGAACCAAGAGACCCAGTACTTC.

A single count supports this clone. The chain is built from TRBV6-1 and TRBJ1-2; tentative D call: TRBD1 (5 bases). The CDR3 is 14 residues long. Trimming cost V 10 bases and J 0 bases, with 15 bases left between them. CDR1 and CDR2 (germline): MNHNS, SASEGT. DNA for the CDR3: TGTGCCATCACCGGGGGAGAGTCTAACTATGGCTACACCTTC. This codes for CAITGGESNYGYTF.

The CDR3 region has the DNA TGCAGCGTTGAAGGGGACACGACGATCACAGATACGCAGTATTTT. Translated: CSVEGDTTITDTQYF. The rearrangement links TRBV29-1 to TRBJ2-3, with D tentatively TRBD1 (6 bases). V lost 1 base, J lost 2 bases, and 13 bases lay in between. The CDR3 runs 15 residues. The germline gives CDR1 SQVTM, CDR2 ANQGSEA.